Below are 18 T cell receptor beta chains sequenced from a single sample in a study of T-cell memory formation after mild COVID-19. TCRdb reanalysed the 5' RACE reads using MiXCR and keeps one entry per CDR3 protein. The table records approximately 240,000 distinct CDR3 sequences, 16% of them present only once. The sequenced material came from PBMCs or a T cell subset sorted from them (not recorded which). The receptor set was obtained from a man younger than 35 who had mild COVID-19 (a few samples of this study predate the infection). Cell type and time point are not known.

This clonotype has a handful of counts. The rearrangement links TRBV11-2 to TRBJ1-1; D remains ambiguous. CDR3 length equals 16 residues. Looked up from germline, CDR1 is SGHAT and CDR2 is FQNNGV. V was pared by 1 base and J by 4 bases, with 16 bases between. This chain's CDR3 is CASSLGRTVVGTEAFF. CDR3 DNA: TGTGCCAGCAGCTTAGGGCGGACGGTTGTCGGCACTGAAGCTTTCTTT.

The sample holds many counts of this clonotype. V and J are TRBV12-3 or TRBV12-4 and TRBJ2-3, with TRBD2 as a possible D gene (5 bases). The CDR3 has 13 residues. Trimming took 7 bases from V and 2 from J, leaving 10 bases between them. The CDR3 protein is CASTIGDTDTQYF. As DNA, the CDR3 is TGTGCCAGCACTATCGGGGACACAGATACGCAGTATTTT.

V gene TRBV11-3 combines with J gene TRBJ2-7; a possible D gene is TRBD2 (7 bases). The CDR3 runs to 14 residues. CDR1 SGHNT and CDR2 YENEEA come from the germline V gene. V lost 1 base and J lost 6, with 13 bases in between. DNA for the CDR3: TGTGCCAGCAGCTTAGGCCCAGGGGAGGGCGAGCAGTACTTC. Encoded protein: CASSLGPGEGEQYF.

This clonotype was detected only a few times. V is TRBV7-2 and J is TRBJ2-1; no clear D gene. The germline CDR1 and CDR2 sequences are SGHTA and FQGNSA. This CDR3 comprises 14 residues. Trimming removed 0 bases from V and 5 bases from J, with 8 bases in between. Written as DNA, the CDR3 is TGTGCCAGCAGCTTAGCGGGGTCCAACAATGAGCAGTTCTTC. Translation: CASSLAGSNNEQFF.

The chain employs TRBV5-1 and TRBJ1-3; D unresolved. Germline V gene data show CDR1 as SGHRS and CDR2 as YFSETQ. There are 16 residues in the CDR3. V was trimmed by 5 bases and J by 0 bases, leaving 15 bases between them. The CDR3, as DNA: TGCGCCAGCAGACCCGACATAATTTCCTCTGGAAACACCATATATTTT. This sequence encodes CASRPDIISSGNTIYF.

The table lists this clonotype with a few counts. CDR3 region: CASSIATGDTGELFF. The CDR3 DNA follows: TGTGCCAGCAGCATCGCCACGGGGGACACCGGGGAGCTGTTTTTT. The chain is built from TRBV7-2 and TRBJ2-2, with a tentative D call TRBD2 (6 bases). This CDR3 has 15 residues. Germline V gene sequence: CDR1 SGHTA, CDR2 FQGNSA. The V end was cut by 5 bases, the J end by 3 bases, with 13 bases between.

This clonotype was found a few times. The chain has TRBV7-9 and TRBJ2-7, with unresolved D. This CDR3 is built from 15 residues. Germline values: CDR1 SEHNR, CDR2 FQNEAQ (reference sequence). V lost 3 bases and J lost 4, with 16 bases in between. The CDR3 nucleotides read TGTGCCAGCAGCTTTGATCGGGCAGGCCAGTACGAGCAGTACTTC. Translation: CASSFDRAGQYEQYF.

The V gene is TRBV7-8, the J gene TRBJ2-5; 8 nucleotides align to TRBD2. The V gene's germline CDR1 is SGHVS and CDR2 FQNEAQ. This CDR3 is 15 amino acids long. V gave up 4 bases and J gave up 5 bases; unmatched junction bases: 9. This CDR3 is CASSWPLAGGETQYF. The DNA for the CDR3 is TGTGCCAGCAGCTGGCCGCTAGCGGGCGGGGAGACCCAGTACTTC. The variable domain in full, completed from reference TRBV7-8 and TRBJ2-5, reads GAGVSQSPRYKVAKRGQDVALRCDPISGHVSLFWYQQALGQGPEFLTYFQNEAQLDKSGLPSDRFFAERPEGSVSTLKIQRTQQEDSAVYLCASSWPLAGGETQYFGPGTRLLVL.

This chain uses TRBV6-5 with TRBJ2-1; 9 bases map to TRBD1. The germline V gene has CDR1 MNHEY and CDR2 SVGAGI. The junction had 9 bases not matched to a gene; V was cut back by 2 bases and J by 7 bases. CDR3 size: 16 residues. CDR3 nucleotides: TGTGCCAGCAGTTACCGGTGGACAGGGGTTGGGAATGAGCAGTTCTTC. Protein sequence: CASSYRWTGVGNEQFF.

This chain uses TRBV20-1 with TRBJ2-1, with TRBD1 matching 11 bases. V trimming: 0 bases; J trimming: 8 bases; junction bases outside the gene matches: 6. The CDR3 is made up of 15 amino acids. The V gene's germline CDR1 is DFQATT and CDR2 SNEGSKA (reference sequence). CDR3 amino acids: CSARDRDRGTHEQFF. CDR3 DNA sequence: TGCAGTGCTAGAGATAGGGACAGGGGGACCCATGAGCAGTTCTTC.

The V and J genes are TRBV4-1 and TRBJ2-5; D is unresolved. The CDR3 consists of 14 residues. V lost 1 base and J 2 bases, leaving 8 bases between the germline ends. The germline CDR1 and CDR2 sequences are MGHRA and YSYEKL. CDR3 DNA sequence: TGCGCCAGCAGCCAAGCGCTAGTGCAAGAGACCCAGTACTTC. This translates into CASSQALVQETQYF.

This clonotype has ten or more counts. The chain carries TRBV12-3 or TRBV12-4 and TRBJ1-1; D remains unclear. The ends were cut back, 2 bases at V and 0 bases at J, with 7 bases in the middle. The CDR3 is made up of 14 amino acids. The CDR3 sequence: CASSLSEVNTEAFF. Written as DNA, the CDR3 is TGTGCCAGCAGTTTATCGGAAGTGAACACTGAAGCTTTCTTT.

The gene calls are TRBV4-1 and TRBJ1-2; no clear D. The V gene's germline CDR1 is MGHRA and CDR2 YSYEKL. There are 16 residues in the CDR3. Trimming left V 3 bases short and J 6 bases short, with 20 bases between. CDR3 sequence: CASSQTPNQREDGYTF. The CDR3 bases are TGCGCCAGCAGCCAGACACCTAATCAAAGGGAAGATGGCTACACCTTC.

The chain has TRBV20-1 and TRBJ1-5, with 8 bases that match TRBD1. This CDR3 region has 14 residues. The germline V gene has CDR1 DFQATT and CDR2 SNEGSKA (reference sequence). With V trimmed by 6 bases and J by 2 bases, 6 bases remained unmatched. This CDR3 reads CSASGGKGNQPQHF. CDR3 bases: TGCAGTGCCTCAGGGGGCAAGGGCAATCAGCCCCAGCATTTT.

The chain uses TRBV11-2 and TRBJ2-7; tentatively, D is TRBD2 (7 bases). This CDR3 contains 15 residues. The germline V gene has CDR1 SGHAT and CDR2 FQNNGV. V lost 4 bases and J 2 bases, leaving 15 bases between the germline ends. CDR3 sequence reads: CASSSPRGATYEQYF. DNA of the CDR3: TGTGCCAGCAGCTCCCCTCGGGGGGCCACCTACGAGCAGTACTTC.

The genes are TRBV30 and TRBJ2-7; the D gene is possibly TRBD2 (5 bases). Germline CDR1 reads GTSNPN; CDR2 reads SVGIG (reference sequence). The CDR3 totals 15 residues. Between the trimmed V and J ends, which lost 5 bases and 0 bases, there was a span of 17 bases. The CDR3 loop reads CAWGRGLTFSYEQYF. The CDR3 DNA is TGTGCCTGGGGCCGGGGTTTGACCTTCTCCTACGAGCAGTACTTC.

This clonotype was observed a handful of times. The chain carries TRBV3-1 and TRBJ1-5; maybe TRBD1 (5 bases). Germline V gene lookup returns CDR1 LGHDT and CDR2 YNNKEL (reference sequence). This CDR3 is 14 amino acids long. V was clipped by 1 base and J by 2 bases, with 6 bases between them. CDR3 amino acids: CASSQGRGNQPQHF. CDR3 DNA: TGTGCCAGCAGCCAAGGCAGGGGCAATCAGCCCCAGCATTTT.

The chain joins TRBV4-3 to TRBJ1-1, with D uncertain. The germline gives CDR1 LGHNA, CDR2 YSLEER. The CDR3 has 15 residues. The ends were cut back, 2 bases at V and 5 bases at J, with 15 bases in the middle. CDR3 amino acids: CASSQTRYSGTEAFF. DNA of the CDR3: TGCGCCAGCAGCCAAACGAGGTACAGTGGAACTGAAGCTTTCTTT.